This T cell receptor beta chain was sequenced in a study of tumor and adjacent non-tumor tissue in lung cancer. Study-wide background: Each sample yielded 4 million to 4.5 million productive TCRbeta reads on average.

The study's findings and limits: Patients with more diverse tumor TCRs had worse survival.

The template was RNA from unsorted bulk tissue. The normal lung tissue was taken more than 3 cm from the tumor edge. In its sample, this clonotype was seen once. Its target is not known. Germline is not matched at one junction end, which may reflect a read error. TCRbeta libraries were built with three rounds of nested PCR, modified from ARM-PCR. MiXCR was run by TCRdb on the multiplex PCR reads, yielding one entry per CDR3 protein. The sample records more than 60,000 distinct CDR3 sequences, about 77% being singletons. Germline V gene data show CDR1 as SGHDN and CDR2 as FVKESK. The CDR3 length is 16 residues.

The gene calls are TRBV14 and TRBJ2-7, with 7 bases lining up with TRBD2. This TCR came from a man aged 55 to 70 with non-small cell lung cancer. The specimen was distant non-tumor lung tissue. The CDR3 nucleotides are TGTGCCAGCAGCCAAGAGTCATTAGCGGGCAGGTACGAACAGTACTTC. Translating it yields CASSQESLAGRYEQYF.